This T cell receptor beta chain was sequenced in a study of siplizumab effects on memory and regulatory T cells. Study-level findings and limits: Contribution to the alloresponse seemed major for naive T cells, which also seemed more diverse than memory cells. Proof of suppressive function in proliferating Tregs from siplizumab cultures was not established. The drug siplizumab significantly decreased the alloreactive sequences that could be traced to unstimulated CD4+ memory cells.

The assay was immunoSEQ multiplex PCR, and TCRdb's table has in-frame clones only and misses some. Here the sample spans around 68,000 clones, 80% to 90% being singletons. In regard to this clone: The antigen is undetermined.

From germline, CDR1 is SGHRS and CDR2 YFSETQ. With 2 bases clipped from V and 0 bases from J, the junction kept 4 bases outside the gene matches. This CDR3 spans 16 amino acids. The sample comprised Tregs sorted from blood. The source is a human donor in good health. The rearrangement links TRBV5-1 to TRBJ2-2; 7 bases are shared with TRBD1. CDR3 DNA: TGCGCCAGCAGCTTTGGGGGACAGTCGAACACCGGGGAGCTGTTTTTT. This translates into CASSFGGQSNTGELFF.